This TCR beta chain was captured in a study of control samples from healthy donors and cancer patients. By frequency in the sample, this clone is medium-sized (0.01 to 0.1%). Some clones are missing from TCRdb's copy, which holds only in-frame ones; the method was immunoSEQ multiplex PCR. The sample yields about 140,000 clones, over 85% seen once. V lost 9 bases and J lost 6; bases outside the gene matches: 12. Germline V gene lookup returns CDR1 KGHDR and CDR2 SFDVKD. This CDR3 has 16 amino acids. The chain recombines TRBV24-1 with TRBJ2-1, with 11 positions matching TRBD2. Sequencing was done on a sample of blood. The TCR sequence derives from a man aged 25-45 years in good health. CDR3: CATSTLAGGLGNEQFF. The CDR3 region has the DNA TGTGCCACCTCGACTTTAGCGGGAGGGCTGGGCAATGAGCAGTTCTTC.